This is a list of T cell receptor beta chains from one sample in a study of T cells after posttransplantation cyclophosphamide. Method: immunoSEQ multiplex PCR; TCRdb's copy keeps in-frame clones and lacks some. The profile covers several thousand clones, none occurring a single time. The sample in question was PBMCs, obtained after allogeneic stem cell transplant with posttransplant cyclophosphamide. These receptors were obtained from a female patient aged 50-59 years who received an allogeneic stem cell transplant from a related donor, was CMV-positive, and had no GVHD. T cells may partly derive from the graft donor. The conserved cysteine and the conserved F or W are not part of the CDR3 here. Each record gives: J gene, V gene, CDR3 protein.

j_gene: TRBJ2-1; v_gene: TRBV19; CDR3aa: ASSPSVSGRAHEQF
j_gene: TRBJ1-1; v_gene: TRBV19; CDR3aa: ASSPVGGGYTEAF
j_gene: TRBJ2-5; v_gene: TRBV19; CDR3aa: ATAGTEETQY
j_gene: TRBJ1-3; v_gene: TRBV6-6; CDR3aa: ASSTGQRSGNTIY
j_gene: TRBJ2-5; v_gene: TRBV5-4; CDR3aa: ASSPGTFQETQY
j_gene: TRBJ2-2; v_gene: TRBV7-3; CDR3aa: ASSPTSGNGELF
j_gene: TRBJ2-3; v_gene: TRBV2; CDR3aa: ASSDSSGRFSDTQY
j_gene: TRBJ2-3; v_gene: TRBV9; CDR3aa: ASSVGPGRGTDTQY
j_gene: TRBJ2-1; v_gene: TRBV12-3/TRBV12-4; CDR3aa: ASSLLAWSQEQF
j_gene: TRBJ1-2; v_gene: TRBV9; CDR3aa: ASSVGTGDGYT
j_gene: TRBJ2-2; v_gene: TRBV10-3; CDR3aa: AISGQNTGELF
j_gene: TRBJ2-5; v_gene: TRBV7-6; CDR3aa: ASSPSYQETQY
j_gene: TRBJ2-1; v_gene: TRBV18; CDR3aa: ASDTSGTGQF
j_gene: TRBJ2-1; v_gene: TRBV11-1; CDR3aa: ASSLNAGGSLYNEQF
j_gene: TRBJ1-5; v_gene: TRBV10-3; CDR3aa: AIAGGVGSNQPQH
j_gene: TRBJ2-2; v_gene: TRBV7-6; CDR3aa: ASRRLSGRGFDTGELF
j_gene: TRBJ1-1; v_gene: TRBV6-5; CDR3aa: ATCRGDPSNTEAF
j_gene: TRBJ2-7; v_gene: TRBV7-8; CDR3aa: ASSIPGHASGEQY
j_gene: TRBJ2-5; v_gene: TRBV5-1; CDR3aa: ASSLYGYLQAGETQY
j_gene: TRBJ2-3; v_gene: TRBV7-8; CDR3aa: ASSLWSGQSDTQY
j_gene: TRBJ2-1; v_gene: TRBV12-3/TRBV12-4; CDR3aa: ASSRAGEQF
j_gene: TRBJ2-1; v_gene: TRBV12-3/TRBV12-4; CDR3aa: ASSDGTSEAYNEQF
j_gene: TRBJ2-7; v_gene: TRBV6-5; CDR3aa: ASSYSGGSNEQY
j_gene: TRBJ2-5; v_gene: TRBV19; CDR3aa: ASSIKLGQGASETQY
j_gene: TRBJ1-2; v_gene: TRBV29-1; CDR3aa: SVSTGYGYT
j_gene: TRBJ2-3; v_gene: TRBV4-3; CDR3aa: ASSQGHNTDTQY